This T cell receptor beta chain was profiled in a study of regulatory T cells in long-lasting Graves disease. Regarding the study as a whole: Favored usage of TRBV28, TRBJ1-2 and TRBJ2-5 was recorded in persistent disease.

Note on this clonotype: What it binds is not known.

According to the study, TCR beta libraries were built with iRepertoire HTBI primers and CDR3-region Arm-PCR. TCRdb redid the calling of the multiplex PCR reads with MiXCR, one entry per CDR3 protein. The sample records 400,000 to 500,000 distinct CDR3 sequences, roughly 23% being singletons. The CDR3 totals 16 residues. Germline loops: CDR1 MNHEY, CDR2 SMNVEV (reference sequence). V trimming: 5 bases; J trimming: 3 bases; junction bases outside the gene matches: 11. Specified time point: persistent/refractory GD, antithyroid drugs over 5 years with positive TRAb. PBMCs were the source of the RNA used for TCR sequencing.

The chain combines TRBV27 with TRBJ2-5; 8 bases map to TRBD2. Specimen: peripheral blood mononuclear cells (PBMCs), collected when the disease was refractory, from a patient treated with antithyroid drugs. The receptor comes from a female donor with Graves disease. CDR3 region: CASSPLGTSNEETQYF. In nucleotides, the CDR3 is TGTGCCAGCAGTCCCCTGGGGACTAGTAATGAAGAGACCCAGTACTTC.